This T cell receptor beta chain was sequenced in a study of T cells in Graves' hyperthyroidism and ophthalmopathy. This clonotype was counted only a few times. Its matching antigen is unknown. Broader study findings: Among thyroid clonotypes expanded above 0.001, most also appeared in blood. Model predictions of ophthalmopathy came a median around 6.5 months before onset.

From RNA transcripts, TCR beta CDR3 regions were amplified. When the TCR CDR3 underwent first-round RT-PCR, the HTBI primer set was used. TCRdb re-analysed the multiplex PCR reads in MiXCR, keeping a single row per CDR3 protein. The sample records hundreds of thousands of distinct CDR3 sequences, 35% to 40% being singletons. Diagnostic assessment was based on clinical symptoms, serum thyroxine and TRAb, thyroid ultrasound and orbital computed tomography. The sequencing sample was made of blood. The clonotype comes from a man aged 18-30 years with Graves' hyperthyroidism.

CDR3 amino acids: CSASRGQATNEKLFF. CDR3 in DNA: TGCAGTGCTAGCAGGGGGCAGGCAACTAATGAAAAACTGTTTTTT. The chain links TRBV20-1 to TRBJ1-4; 8 bases match TRBD1. The CDR3 spans 15 residues. Germline-derived CDR1 and CDR2 are DFQATT and SNEGSKA (reference sequence). Trimming cost V 3 bases and J 0 bases; bases outside gene matches: 3.